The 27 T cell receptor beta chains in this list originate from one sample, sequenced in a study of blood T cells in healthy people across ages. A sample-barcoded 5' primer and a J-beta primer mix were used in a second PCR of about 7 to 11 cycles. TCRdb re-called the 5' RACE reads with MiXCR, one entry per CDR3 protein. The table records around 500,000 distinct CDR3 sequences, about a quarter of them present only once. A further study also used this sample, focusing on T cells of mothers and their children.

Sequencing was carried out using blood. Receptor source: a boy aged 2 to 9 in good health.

CDR3 in amino acids: CASGPGTGSETQYF. DNA for the CDR3: TGTGCTAGTGGTCCTGGGACAGGATCGGAGACCCAGTACTTC. The chain uses TRBV12-5 and TRBJ2-7; 8 bases match TRBD1. The J call may be faulty, since TRBJ2-5 better matches the DNA end. This CDR3 comprises 14 residues. CDR1 LGHNT and CDR2 FRNRAP come from the germline V gene.

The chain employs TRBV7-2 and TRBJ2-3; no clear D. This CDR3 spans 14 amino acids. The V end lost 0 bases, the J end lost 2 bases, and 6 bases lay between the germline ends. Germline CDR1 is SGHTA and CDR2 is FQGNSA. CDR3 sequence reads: CASSLAGFTDTQYF. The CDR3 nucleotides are TGTGCCAGCAGCTTAGCGGGTTTCACAGATACGCAGTATTTT.

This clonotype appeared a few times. The CDR3 DNA is TGTGCCAGCAGCTTAGAGGGACTAGCGGGAGGCAGCTCTGGGGCCAACGTCCTGACTTTC. Amino acids: CASSLEGLAGGSSGANVLTF. The rearrangement joins TRBV11-2 to TRBJ2-6, with 15 bases matching TRBD2. CDR1 and CDR2 from the germline V gene are SGHAT and FQNNGV. The CDR3 is made up of 20 amino acids. The V and J ends lost 0 bases and 0 bases, in that order; junction bases with no gene match: 3.

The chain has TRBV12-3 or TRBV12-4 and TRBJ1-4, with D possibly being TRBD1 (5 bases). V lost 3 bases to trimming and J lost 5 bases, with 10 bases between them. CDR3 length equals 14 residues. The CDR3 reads CASSFGGENEKLFF. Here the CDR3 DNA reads TGTGCCAGCAGTTTCGGAGGGGAGAATGAAAAACTGTTTTTT.

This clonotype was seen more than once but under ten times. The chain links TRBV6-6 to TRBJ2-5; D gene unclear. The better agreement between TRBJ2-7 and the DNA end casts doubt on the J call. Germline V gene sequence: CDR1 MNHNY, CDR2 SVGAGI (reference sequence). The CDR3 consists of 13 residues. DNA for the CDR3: TGTGCCAGCAGTTACTCCATAGCCTACGAGCAGTACTTC. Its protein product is CASSYSIAYEQYF.

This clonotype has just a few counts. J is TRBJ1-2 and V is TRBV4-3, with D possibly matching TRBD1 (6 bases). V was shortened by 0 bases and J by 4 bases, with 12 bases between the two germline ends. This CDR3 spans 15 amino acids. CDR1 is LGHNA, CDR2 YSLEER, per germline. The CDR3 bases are TGCGCCAGCAGCCAAGATGTCGGGGGCGGCTATGGCTACACCTTC. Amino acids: CASSQDVGGGYGYTF.

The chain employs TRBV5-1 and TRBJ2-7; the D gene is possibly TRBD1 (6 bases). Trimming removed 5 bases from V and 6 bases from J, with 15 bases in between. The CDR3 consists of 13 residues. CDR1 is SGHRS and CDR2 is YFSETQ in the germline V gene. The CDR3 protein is CASRETNRAEQYF. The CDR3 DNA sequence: TGCGCCAGCAGAGAAACAAACAGGGCCGAGCAGTACTTC.

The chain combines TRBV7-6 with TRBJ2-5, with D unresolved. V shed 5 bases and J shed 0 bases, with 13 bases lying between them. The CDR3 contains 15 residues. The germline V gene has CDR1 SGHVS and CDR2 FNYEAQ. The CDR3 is CASSPLTPYQETQYF. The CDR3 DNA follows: TGTGCCAGCAGCCCCCTAACTCCTTACCAAGAGACCCAGTACTTC.

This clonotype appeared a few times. The CDR3 nucleotides read TGCGCCAGCAGCTCTCAACAGGGAAACATTCAGTACTTC. It yields the protein CASSSQQGNIQYF. V gene TRBV4-3 combines with J gene TRBJ2-4, with D perhaps TRBD1 (6 bases). Trimming took off 5 bases at V and 6 bases at J, with 11 bases between the two ends. Germline CDR1 and CDR2: LGHNA and YSLEER. The CDR3 has 13 residues.

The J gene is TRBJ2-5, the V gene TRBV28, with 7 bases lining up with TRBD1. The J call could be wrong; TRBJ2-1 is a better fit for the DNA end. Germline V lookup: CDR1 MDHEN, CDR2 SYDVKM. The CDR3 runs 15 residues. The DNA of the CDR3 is TGTGCCAGCAGTTTAGAAGGGGGCGGTTACAATGAGCAGTTCTTC. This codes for CASSLEGGGYNEQFF.

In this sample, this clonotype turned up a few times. CDR3 coding DNA: TGCAGTGCTAGATACGAGGGGTATGAGCAGTTCTTC. Encoded protein: CSARYEGYEQFF. The chain carries TRBV20-1 and TRBJ2-1, with D tentatively TRBD1 or TRBD2 (5 bases each). Germline loops: CDR1 DFQATT, CDR2 SNEGSKA (reference sequence). CDR3 size: 12 residues. The V end was cut by 2 bases, the J end by 8 bases, with 10 bases between.

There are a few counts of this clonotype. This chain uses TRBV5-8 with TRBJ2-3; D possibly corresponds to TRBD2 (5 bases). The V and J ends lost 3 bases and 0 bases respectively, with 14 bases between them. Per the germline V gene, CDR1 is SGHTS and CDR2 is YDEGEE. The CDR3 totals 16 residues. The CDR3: CASSSRAGVSTDTQYF. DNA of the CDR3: TGTGCCAGCAGCTCGCGGGCCGGAGTGAGCACAGATACGCAGTATTTT.

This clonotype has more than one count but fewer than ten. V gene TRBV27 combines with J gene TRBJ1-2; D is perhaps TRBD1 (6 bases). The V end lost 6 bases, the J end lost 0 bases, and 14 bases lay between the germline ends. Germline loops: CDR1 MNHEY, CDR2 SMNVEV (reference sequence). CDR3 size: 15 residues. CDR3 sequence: CASSQGGKANYGYTF. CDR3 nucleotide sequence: TGTGCCAGCAGCCAAGGGGGAAAAGCTAACTATGGCTACACCTTC.

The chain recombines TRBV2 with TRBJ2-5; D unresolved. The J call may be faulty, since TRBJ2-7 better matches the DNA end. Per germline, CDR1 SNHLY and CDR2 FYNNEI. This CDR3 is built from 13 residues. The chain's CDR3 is CASSADGDYEQYF. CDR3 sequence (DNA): TGTGCCAGCAGTGCGGACGGCGACTACGAGCAGTACTTC.

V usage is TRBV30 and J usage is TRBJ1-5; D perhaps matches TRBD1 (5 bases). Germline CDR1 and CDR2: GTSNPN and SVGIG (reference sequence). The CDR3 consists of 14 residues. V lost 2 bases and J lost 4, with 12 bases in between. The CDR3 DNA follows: TGTGCCTGGAGTCCGGGACTTCGAAATCAGCCCCAGCATTTT. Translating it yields CAWSPGLRNQPQHF.

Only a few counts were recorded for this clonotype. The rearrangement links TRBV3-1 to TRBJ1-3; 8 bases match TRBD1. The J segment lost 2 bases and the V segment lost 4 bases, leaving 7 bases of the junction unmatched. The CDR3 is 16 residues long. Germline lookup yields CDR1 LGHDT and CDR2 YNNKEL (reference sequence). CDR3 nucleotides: TGTGCCAGCAGCCGACATCGGACAGGGACTGGAAACACCATATATTTT. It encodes CASSRHRTGTGNTIYF. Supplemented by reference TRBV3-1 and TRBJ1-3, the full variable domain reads DTAVSQTPKYLVTQMGNDKSIKCEQNLGHDTMYWYKQDSKKFLKIMFSYNNKELIINETVPNRFSPKSPDKAHLNLHINSLELGDSAVYFCASSRHRTGTGNTIYFGEGSWLTVV.

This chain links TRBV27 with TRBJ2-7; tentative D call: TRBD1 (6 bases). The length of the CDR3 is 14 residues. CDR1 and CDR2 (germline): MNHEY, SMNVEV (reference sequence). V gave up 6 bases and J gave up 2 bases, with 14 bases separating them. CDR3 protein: CASSKTGIPYEQYF. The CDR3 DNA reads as TGTGCCAGCAGCAAAACAGGGATACCCTACGAGCAGTACTTC.

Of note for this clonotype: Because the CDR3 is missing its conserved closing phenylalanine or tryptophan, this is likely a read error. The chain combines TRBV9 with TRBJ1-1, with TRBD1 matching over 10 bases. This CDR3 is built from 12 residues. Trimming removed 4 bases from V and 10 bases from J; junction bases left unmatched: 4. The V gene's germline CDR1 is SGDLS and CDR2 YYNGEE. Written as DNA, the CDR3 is TGTGCCAGCAGCTCCGGGACAGGGGCAGCTTTCTCT. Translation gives CASSSGTGAAFS.

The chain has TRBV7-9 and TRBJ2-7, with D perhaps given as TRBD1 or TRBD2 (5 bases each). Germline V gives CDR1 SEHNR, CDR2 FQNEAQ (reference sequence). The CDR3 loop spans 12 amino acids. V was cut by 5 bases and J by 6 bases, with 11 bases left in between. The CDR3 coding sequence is TGTGCCAGCAGCGTTCCGAGGGGCGAGCAGTACTTC. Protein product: CASSVPRGEQYF.

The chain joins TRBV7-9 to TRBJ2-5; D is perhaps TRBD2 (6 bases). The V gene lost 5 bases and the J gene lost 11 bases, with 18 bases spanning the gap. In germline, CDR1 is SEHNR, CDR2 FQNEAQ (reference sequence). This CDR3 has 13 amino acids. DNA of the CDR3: TGTGCCAGCAGCCCACTGCCCTCGGGAGAGCAGTACTTC. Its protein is CASSPLPSGEQYF.

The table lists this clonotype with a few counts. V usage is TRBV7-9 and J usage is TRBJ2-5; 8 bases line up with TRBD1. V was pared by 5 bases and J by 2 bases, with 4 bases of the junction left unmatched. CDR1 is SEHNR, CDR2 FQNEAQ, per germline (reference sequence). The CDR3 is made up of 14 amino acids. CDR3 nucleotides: TGTGCCAGCAGCGGACAGGGCTATCAAGAGACCCAGTACTTC. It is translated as CASSGQGYQETQYF.

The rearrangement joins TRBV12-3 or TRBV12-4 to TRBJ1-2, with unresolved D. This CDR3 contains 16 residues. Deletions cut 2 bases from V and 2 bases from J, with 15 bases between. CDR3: CASSLSPGSANYGYTF. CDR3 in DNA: TGTGCCAGCAGTTTAAGTCCGGGGAGCGCCAACTATGGCTACACCTTC.

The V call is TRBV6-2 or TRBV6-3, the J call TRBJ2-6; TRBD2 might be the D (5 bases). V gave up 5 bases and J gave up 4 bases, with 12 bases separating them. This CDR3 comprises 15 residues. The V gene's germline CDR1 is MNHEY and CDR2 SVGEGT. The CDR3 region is CASSKSGSGANVLTF. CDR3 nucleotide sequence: TGTGCCAGCAGTAAATCGGGGTCCGGGGCCAACGTCCTGACTTTC.

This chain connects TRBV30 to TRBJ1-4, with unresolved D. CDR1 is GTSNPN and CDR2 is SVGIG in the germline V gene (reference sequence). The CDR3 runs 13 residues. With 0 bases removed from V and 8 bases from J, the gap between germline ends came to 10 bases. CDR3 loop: CAWSVGSAEKLFF. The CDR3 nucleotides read TGTGCCTGGAGTGTTGGCAGCGCAGAAAAACTGTTTTTT.

The CDR3, as DNA: TGTGCCAGCAGCACGCCGGGCTCTGGGGCCAACGACCTGACTTTC. The encoded protein is CASSTPGSGANDLTF. This chain joins TRBV21-1 and TRBJ2-6. TRBV21-1 is a pseudogene locus. The CDR3 is 15 amino acids.

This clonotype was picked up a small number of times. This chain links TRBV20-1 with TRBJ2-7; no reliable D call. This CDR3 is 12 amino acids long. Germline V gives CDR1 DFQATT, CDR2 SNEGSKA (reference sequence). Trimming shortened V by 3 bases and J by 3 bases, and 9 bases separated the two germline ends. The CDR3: CSASMGYYEQYF. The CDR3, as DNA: TGCAGTGCTAGTATGGGCTACTACGAGCAGTACTTC.

The CDR3 is CASSLWDQDNEQFF. CDR3 sequence (DNA): TGCGCCAGCAGCTTGTGGGACCAGGACAATGAGCAGTTCTTC. The J gene is TRBJ2-1, the V gene TRBV5-1; D is tentatively TRBD1 or TRBD2 (5 bases each). CDR3 size: 14 residues. The V end was cut by 1 base, the J end by 5 bases, with 10 bases between. CDR1 and CDR2 from the germline V gene are SGHRS and YFSETQ.